This T cell receptor beta chain was found in a study of blood T cell repertoires in COVID-19. As for the study in general: The analysed material was cDNA or gDNA that came from T cells, B-cell-depleted T cells, or PBMCs.

V lost 2 bases and J 2 bases, leaving 10 bases between the germline ends. The CDR3 extends over 15 amino acids. Germline V gene sequence: CDR1 MNHNS, CDR2 SASEGT. Source study methods: Estimates of nucleated cell counts were drawn from the amplification of reference gene primers. Profiled with immunoSEQ multiplex PCR; TCRdb holds only in-frame clones, not every one. V and J calls and clone size are given by that table; D and trimming were obtained from the DNA. The sample carries some 75,000 clones, 70% to 90% recorded once. V gene TRBV6-1 combines with J gene TRBJ1-3; D ambiguous. The sequencing input was peripheral blood. The receptor comes from a man aged 70 or older with active or convalescent COVID-19. This chain's CDR3 is CASSEIGTAGNTIYF. DNA for the CDR3: TGTGCCAGCAGTGAAATTGGAACAGCTGGAAACACCATATATTTT.